A selection of T cell receptor beta chains follows, all from one sample in a study of PD-L1 blockade in urothelial cancer. The assay was immunoSEQ multiplex PCR, and TCRdb's table has in-frame clones only and misses some. The data hold about 49,000 clones, with 75% to 85% observed a single time. This specimen was PBMCs, taken around atezolizumab (anti-PD-L1) treatment. Receptors originate from a man aged 70 or older with urothelial cancer. The CDR3 runs from the conserved cysteine through the conserved F or W. The D gene is left open where the match is weak. For some rows the clone size is stated as once, few or many, or as a class when expanded; others skip it.

J gene: TRBJ2-1; D gene: TRBD2; clone size: once; V gene: TRBV5-4; CDR3 DNA: TGTGCCAGCAGCCAGGGTAGCGGGAGCTACAATGAGCAGTTCTTC; CDR3 protein: CASSQGSGSYNEQFF
J gene: TRBJ1-6; D gene: TRBD1; clone size: NA; V gene: TRBV6-1; CDR3 DNA: TGTGCCAGCAGGAGGGACAGCTATAATTCACCCCTCCACTTT; CDR3 protein: CASRRDSYNSPLHF
J gene: TRBJ1-4; D gene: NA; clone size: NA; V gene: TRBV29-1; CDR3 DNA: TGCAGCGGAGGGCCCCCTTATCTTTTT; CDR3 protein: CSGGPPYLF
J gene: TRBJ2-7; D gene: NA; clone size: NA; V gene: TRBV2; CDR3 DNA: TGTGCCAGCAGTAGAGGCCAGAATGTTTGGGAGCAGTACTTC; CDR3 protein: CASSRGQNVWEQYF
J gene: TRBJ2-7; D gene: TRBD2; clone size: NA; V gene: TRBV28; CDR3 DNA: TGTGCCAGCAGTCCGAGCGGGAAGTCCTACGAGCAGTACTTC; CDR3 protein: CASSPSGKSYEQYF
J gene: TRBJ2-2; D gene: NA; clone size: NA; V gene: TRBV5-5; CDR3 DNA: TGTGCCAGCAGCTTGGTCAACTTGCCCGGGGAGCTGTTTTTT; CDR3 protein: CASSLVNLPGELFF
J gene: TRBJ1-1; D gene: NA; clone size: NA; V gene: TRBV30; CDR3 DNA: TGTGCCTGGAGCCGCGACAGGAACACTGAAGCTTTCTTT; CDR3 protein: CAWSRDRNTEAFF
J gene: TRBJ2-7; D gene: NA; clone size: NA; V gene: TRBV7-6; CDR3 DNA: TGTGCCAGCAGCTTATACAGGGCTGGCGAGCAGTACTTC; CDR3 protein: CASSLYRAGEQYF
J gene: TRBJ1-2; D gene: TRBD1; clone size: NA; V gene: TRBV28; CDR3 DNA: TGTGCCAGCAGTCCGACAGGGGTCTATGGCTACACCTTC; CDR3 protein: CASSPTGVYGYTF
J gene: TRBJ2-5; D gene: TRBD1; clone size: NA; V gene: TRBV28; CDR3 DNA: TGTGCCAGCAGTCCCACAGGGGATGCTTTCCACGAGACCCAGTACTTC; CDR3 protein: CASSPTGDAFHETQYF
J gene: TRBJ2-5; D gene: NA; clone size: NA; V gene: TRBV11-1; CDR3 DNA: TGTGCCAGCAGCTTCCAAGGGGGGGAAGAGACCCAGTACTTC; CDR3 protein: CASSFQGGEETQYF
J gene: TRBJ2-7; D gene: TRBD1; clone size: NA; V gene: TRBV28; CDR3 DNA: TGTGCCAGCAGCCCTATAGGACAGGGGCTCTACGAGCAGTACTTC; CDR3 protein: CASSPIGQGLYEQYF
J gene: TRBJ2-1; D gene: NA; clone size: NA; V gene: TRBV5-6; CDR3 DNA: TGTGCCACCCGTTTGGGAGCGGCCTACAATGAGCAGTTCTTC; CDR3 protein: CATRLGAAYNEQFF
J gene: TRBJ2-5; D gene: NA; clone size: NA; V gene: TRBV7-9; CDR3 DNA: TGTGCCAGCAGCTCGACCCAGGGGTTGGGAGAGACCCAGTACTTC; CDR3 protein: CASSSTQGLGETQYF
J gene: TRBJ2-1; D gene: TRBD2; clone size: NA; V gene: TRBV7-9; CDR3 DNA: TGTGCCAGCACCACTAGCGGGAGGGCCCATGAGCAGTTCTTC; CDR3 protein: CASTTSGRAHEQFF
J gene: TRBJ2-3; D gene: NA; clone size: NA; V gene: TRBV30; CDR3 DNA: TGTGCCTGTTCTACTAGTTCCACAGATACGCAGTATTTT; CDR3 protein: CACSTSSTDTQYF
J gene: TRBJ1-2; D gene: TRBD1; clone size: NA; V gene: TRBV9; CDR3 DNA: TGTGCCAGCAGCGCCGGGACAGCCCTCCCTAACTATGGCTACACCTTC; CDR3 protein: CASSAGTALPNYGYTF
J gene: TRBJ2-3; D gene: TRBD2; clone size: NA; V gene: TRBV5-8; CDR3 DNA: TGTGCCAGCAGCTTATATCTAGCGGGAGGCGCAGATACGCAGTATTTT; CDR3 protein: CASSLYLAGGADTQYF
J gene: TRBJ2-6; D gene: NA; clone size: once; V gene: TRBV28; CDR3 DNA: TGTGCCAGCAGCCCTATCGGTTCCCTCTCTGGGGCCAACGTCCTGACTTTC; CDR3 protein: CASSPIGSLSGANVLTF
J gene: TRBJ1-5; D gene: NA; clone size: NA; V gene: TRBV4-1; CDR3 DNA: TGCGCCAGCAGCCCTAGCGGGGCCCGATTATTTAGCAATCAGCCCCAGCATTTT; CDR3 protein: CASSPSGARLFSNQPQHF
J gene: TRBJ1-3; D gene: NA; clone size: NA; V gene: TRBV2; CDR3 DNA: TGTGCCAGCAGGCCGGGGACACAGTCTGGAAACACCATATATTTT; CDR3 protein: CASRPGTQSGNTIYF
J gene: TRBJ2-2; D gene: TRBD2; clone size: NA; V gene: TRBV15; CDR3 DNA: TGTGCCACCAGCAGGGAACTAGCGGACACCGGGGAGCTGTTTTTT; CDR3 protein: CATSRELADTGELFF